The clone carrying this T cell receptor beta chain has just a few counts. These data originate in a study of cytomegalovirus exposure and HLA in healthy donors. Trimming took 6 bases from V and 8 from J, leaving 11 bases between them. The CDR3 has 11 amino acids. The germline V gene has CDR1 SQVTM and CDR2 ANQGSEA. PCR used 60 Vbeta primers and 13 Jbeta primers. Sequencing used immunoSEQ multiplex PCR; TCRdb keeps in-frame clones, though not all of them. The table shows about 190,000 clones, with 87% occurring only once. The source of this sequence is a man aged 25 to 40 in good health and CMV-seronegative. V is TRBV29-1 and J is TRBJ2-1, with D perhaps TRBD2 (5 bases). The sequenced sample consisted of PBMCs. The CDR3: CSVGRVDEQFF. The DNA of the CDR3 is TGCAGCGTGGGGAGAGTGGATGAGCAGTTCTTC.